Listed below are T cell receptor beta chains from one sample, sequenced in a study of T cells in Graves' hyperthyroidism and ophthalmopathy. TCRdb re-called the multiplex PCR reads through MiXCR, storing one row per CDR3 protein. The sample has 490,000 or so distinct CDR3 sequences; approximately 20% are singletons. Input material: blood. These receptor sequences come from a man aged 40-49 years with Graves' ophthalmopathy. Both conserved end residues are part of each CDR3. The D gene is left open where the match is weak. Part of the rows lack a size; the others show once, few, many or a class for expanded clones.

clone_size | j_call | d_call | v_call | cdr3_aa | cdr3_nt
- | TRBJ1-3 | - | TRBV10-3 | CAIESGNTIYF | TGTGCCATCGAGTCTGGAAACACCATATATTTT
- | TRBJ2-5 | TRBD2 | TRBV5-4 | CASSTGGRETQYF | TGTGCCAGCAGCACGGGGGGACGGGAGACCCAGTACTTC
- | TRBJ2-1 | TRBD2 | TRBV10-2 | CASSEVSSGGGEQFF | TGCGCCAGCAGTGAGGTCTCTAGCGGGGGGGGTGAGCAGTTCTTC
few | TRBJ2-2 | - | TRBV6-5 | CASSYSGFNTGELFF | TGTGCCAGCAGTTACTCAGGTTTTAACACCGGGGAGCTGTTTTTT
few | TRBJ2-3 | - | TRBV9 | CASSVGGGSDTQYF | TGTGCCAGCAGCGTAGGTGGGGGGTCAGATACGCAGTATTTT
few | TRBJ2-7 | - | TRBV6-2/TRBV6-3 | CASTTDRNSYEQYF | TGTGCCAGCACCACCGACAGAAACTCCTACGAGCAGTACTTC
few | TRBJ2-3 | TRBD2 | TRBV5-1 | CASSPGTSGGGDTQYF | TGCGCCAGCAGCCCCGGGACTAGCGGGGGAGGGGATACGCAGTATTTT
few | TRBJ1-5 | - | TRBV29-1 | CSVSQGLSNQPQHF | TGCAGCGTCTCACAGGGCCTTAGCAATCAGCCCCAGCATTTT
many | TRBJ2-5 | - | TRBV2 | CASTKGPQETQYF | TGTGCCAGCACCAAAGGGCCTCAAGAGACCCAGTACTTC
few | TRBJ2-1 | - | TRBV29-1 | CSVPVFGAYNEQFF | TGCAGCGTTCCCGTTTTTGGCGCTTACAATGAGCAGTTCTTC
many | TRBJ2-1 | TRBD2 | TRBV20-1 | CSARGGGGAEGRSYNEQFF | TGCAGTGCTAGAGGGGGCGGGGGGGCCGAGGGTAGGTCCTACAATGAGCAGTTCTTC
- | TRBJ2-3 | - | TRBV28 | CASSSSTGAQYF | TGTGCCAGCAGTTCATCGACGGGAGCGCAGTATTTT
many | TRBJ2-2 | TRBD1 | TRBV7-9 | CASSLAGARMTGSGLELFF | TGTGCCAGCAGCTTAGCAGGGGCGCGGATGACAGGGTCAGGACTGGAGCTGTTTTTT
few | TRBJ1-1 | TRBD1 | TRBV7-2 | CASSLEGAPDAFF | TGTGCCAGCAGCTTAGAGGGGGCTCCCGATGCTTTCTTT
many | TRBJ2-3 | TRBD2 | TRBV11-3 | CASSPGLAGEATSTDTQYF | TGTGCCAGCAGCCCCGGGTTAGCGGGGGAAGCCACTAGCACAGATACGCAGTATTTT
- | TRBJ1-2 | - | TRBV5-1 | CASSLAGAGANYGYTF | TGCGCCAGCAGCTTGGCGGGGGCCGGAGCTAACTATGGCTACACCTTC
- | TRBJ2-1 | - | TRBV7-9 | CASSLVGRTSRGEQFF | TGTGCCAGCAGCTTAGTCGGAAGGACCTCCAGGGGTGAGCAGTTCTTC
- | TRBJ1-1 | - | TRBV10-3 | CAISTGFGGTEAFF | TGTGCCATCAGCACGGGATTTGGGGGCACTGAAGCTTTCTTT
few | TRBJ1-1 | - | TRBV12-3/TRBV12-4 | CASSPHGRAGLRAFF | TGTGCCAGCAGTCCACATGGCAGGGCAGGTTTGAGAGCTTTCTTT
many | TRBJ2-1 | - | TRBV20-1 | CSARLWGLMDEQFF | TGCAGTGCTAGACTGTGGGGACTGATGGATGAGCAGTTCTTC
- | TRBJ2-5 | - | TRBV11-2 | CASGLDVVIAGSRGETQYF | TGTGCCAGCGGCTTAGATGTTGTAATAGCAGGATCACGGGGAGAGACCCAGTACTTC
- | TRBJ2-1 | - | TRBV19 | CASSIGGGGRKQFF | TGTGCCAGTAGTATAGGGGGTGGGGGTCGTAAGCAGTTCTTC
few | TRBJ2-1 | - | TRBV29-1 | CSVESGRGGEQFF | TGCAGCGTTGAAAGTGGTCGGGGAGGAGAGCAGTTCTTC
few | TRBJ1-5 | - | TRBV2 | CASSGDAGDQPQHF | TGTGCCAGCTCCGGGGACGCAGGTGACCAGCCCCAGCATTTT
- | TRBJ2-3 | TRBD1 | TRBV30 | CAWSRKGAIPDTQYF | TGTGCCTGGAGTCGGAAGGGGGCGATTCCAGATACGCAGTATTTT
many | TRBJ1-1 | - | TRBV14 | CASSQINYRAPTEAFF | TGTGCCAGCAGCCAGATTAACTACCGGGCCCCCACTGAAGCTTTCTTT
few | TRBJ1-1 | TRBD1 | TRBV6-2/TRBV6-3 | CASTSGTGLLAFF | TGTGCCAGCACTAGCGGGACAGGGCTATTGGCTTTCTTT
few | TRBJ2-5 | - | TRBV20-1 | CSARPSFEGETQYF | TGCAGTGCTAGGCCTTCCTTTGAGGGGGAGACCCAGTACTTC
few | TRBJ2-3 | TRBD2 | TRBV6-1 | CASIPGTSRDTQYF | TGTGCCAGCATCCCCGGGACTAGCCGGGATACGCAGTATTTT
once | TRBJ2-5 | - | TRBV5-1 | CASSADQPSETQYF | TGCGCCAGCAGCGCGGACCAACCGTCGGAGACCCAGTACTTC
- | TRBJ2-1 | TRBD2 | TRBV11-2 | CASSLGFLAGGLEQFF | TGTGCCAGCAGCTTAGGGTTTTTGGCGGGAGGGCTCGAGCAGTTCTTC
few | TRBJ2-1 | - | TRBV27 | CASSEGVGQFF | TGTGCCAGCTCCGAAGGGGTCGGGCAGTTCTTC
- | TRBJ2-1 | - | TRBV7-9 | CASSSGTDPHEQFF | TGTGCCAGCAGCTCCGGGACCGACCCCCATGAGCAGTTCTTC
- | TRBJ2-1 | - | TRBV29-1 | CSVEDPGQSSYNEQFF | TGCAGCGTTGAAGATCCAGGTCAAAGCTCCTACAATGAGCAGTTCTTC
few | TRBJ2-1 | - | TRBV20-1 | CSASLLTSYNEQFF | TGCAGTGCTAGTCTACTAACCTCCTACAATGAGCAGTTCTTC
once | TRBJ2-1 | TRBD2 | TRBV2 | CASSEGREGFF | TGTGCCAGCTCCGAGGGCCGGGAGGGGTTCTTC
- | TRBJ2-5 | TRBD1 | TRBV27 | CASSFGGLGGQTQYF | TGTGCCAGCAGTTTTGGGGGTTTAGGGGGCCAGACCCAGTACTTC
many | TRBJ2-7 | - | TRBV10-3 | CAAEDGGSYEQYF | TGTGCCGCCGAAGACGGTGGGAGCTACGAGCAGTACTTC
- | TRBJ2-5 | - | TRBV4-1 | CASSQTSRQETQYF | TGCGCCAGCAGCCAGACTAGTCGGCAAGAGACCCAGTACTTC
many | TRBJ2-3 | TRBD2 | TRBV5-1 | CASSAGTSGRTTDTQYF | TGCGCCAGCAGCGCCGGGACTAGCGGGAGGACAACAGATACGCAGTATTTT
- | TRBJ2-3 | TRBD1 | TRBV7-2 | CASSLVGTGASLGADTQYF | TGTGCCAGCAGCTTAGTAGGGACAGGGGCTTCCCTTGGCGCAGATACGCAGTATTTT
- | TRBJ2-7 | TRBD2 | TRBV27 | CASSLQGWMVKVGREINEQYF | TGTGCCAGCAGTCTCCAAGGTTGGATGGTGAAGGTTGGGCGGGAGATCAACGAGCAGTACTTC
many | TRBJ2-3 | TRBD2 | TRBV7-2 | CASSSSGSTDTQYF | TGTGCCAGCAGCTCTAGCGGTAGCACAGATACGCAGTATTTT
few | TRBJ2-7 | - | TRBV6-1 | CASSEALRVWDNYEQYF | TGTGCCAGCAGTGAAGCGCTTCGGGTATGGGACAACTACGAGCAGTACTTC
few | TRBJ1-6 | - | TRBV7-8 | CASSLRAQLNRGNSPLHF | TGTGCCAGCAGCTTAAGGGCTCAGCTCAATAGGGGGAATTCACCCCTCCACTTT
few | TRBJ1-4 | - | TRBV7-2 | CASSSLGTNEKLFF | TGTGCCAGCAGCTCTCTGGGGACTAATGAAAAACTGTTTTTT
few | TRBJ1-3 | - | TRBV20-1 | CSAREVTNSGNTIYF | TGCAGTGCTAGAGAGGTGACGAACTCTGGAAACACCATATATTTT
many | TRBJ2-7 | TRBD1 | TRBV28 | CASSRDRPYEQYF | TGTGCCAGCAGCAGGGACAGGCCCTACGAGCAGTACTTC
- | TRBJ1-2 | TRBD1 | TRBV5-4 | CASSFRDRVYGYTF | TGTGCCAGCAGCTTCCGGGACAGGGTTTATGGCTACACCTTC
many | TRBJ2-1 | - | TRBV20-1 | CSARSTRQGYNEQFF | TGCAGTGCTAGGTCCACTAGGCAAGGGTACAATGAGCAGTTCTTC